The 2 T cell receptor beta chains presented below share a single source sample, sequenced in a study of lymphopenia after photon versus proton radiotherapy (dated by TCRdb to between 2018 and 2020). Library method: the immunoSEQ multiplex PCR assay. What TCRdb holds here is the immuneACCESS table cut down to in-frame rearrangements. Part of the clones is not present; checked against another copy, under half of the missing clones reflect an unresolved V gene, and the others are unexplained. This sample lists about 50,000 clones; approximately 92% were detected once. The top ten hold 18% of the sample. This specimen consisted of peripheral blood, obtained from a patient treated with photon-based radiotherapy. The source of these receptors is a woman aged 40 to 50 with cholangiocarcinoma.

This chain uses TRBV7-6 with TRBJ2-7; D unresolved. The CDR3 is 14 amino acids. CDR1 is SGHVS and CDR2 is FNYEAQ in the germline V gene. With 6 bases removed from V and 2 bases from J, the gap between germline ends came to 14 bases. The CDR3 is CASSDGRATYEQYF. CDR3 nucleotide sequence: TGTGCCAGCAGTGACGGACGGGCTACCTACGAGCAGTACTTC.

The chain is built from TRBV6-1 and TRBJ2-3; D is perhaps TRBD1 (6 bases). Per the germline V gene, CDR1 is MNHNS and CDR2 is SASEGT. CDR3 length: 13 residues. With 4 bases removed from V and 1 base from J, the gap between germline ends came to 6 bases. The DNA for the CDR3 is TGTGCCAGCAGTGGACAGGGCACAGATACGCAGTATTTT. Residues: CASSGQGTDTQYF.